Listed below are T cell receptor beta chains from one sample, sequenced in a study of cytomegalovirus exposure and HLA in healthy donors. Assay used: immunoSEQ multiplex PCR; TCRdb lists only in-frame clones, some missing. Here the sample spans approximately 130,000 clones, approximately 89% being singletons. Sequenced input: PBMCs. The receptor set was obtained from a woman in her 30s in good health and CMV-seropositive. The CDR3 runs from the conserved cysteine through the conserved F or W. A D gene is named only where the DNA matches it firmly. Where a row states a size, it is once, few, many or the class of an expanded clone; other rows omit it.

cdr3_nt,cdr3_aa,j_call,d_call,v_call,clone_size
TGTGCCAGTAGCCAGTATCCCCCAGACAGGGCCGCATCGAACACTGAAGCTTTCTTT,CASSQYPPDRAASNTEAFF,TRBJ1-1,TRBD1,TRBV19,.
TGTGCCTGGAGTAGACTAGCGGGGGGTGAGCAGTTCTTC,CAWSRLAGGEQFF,TRBJ2-1,TRBD2,TRBV30,.
TGTGCCAGCAGTACCAACAGGGGAGTGTTGGAGACCCAGTACTTC,CASSTNRGVLETQYF,TRBJ2-5,TRBD1,TRBV6-1,.
TGTGCCAGCAGCATCCTGACAGGGGTCAATCAGCCCCAGCATTTT,CASSILTGVNQPQHF,TRBJ1-5,TRBD1,TRBV6-1,.
TGTGCCAGCAGTCTCGGACTTGAAAACATTCAGTACTTC,CASSLGLENIQYF,TRBJ2-4,.,TRBV27,.
TGTGCCAGCAGTAGTGGTCGAGGGGGCCTAGGCACAGATACGCAGTATTTT,CASSSGRGGLGTDTQYF,TRBJ2-3,TRBD1,TRBV28,.
TGTGCCAGCAGCACCACGGGGACTAGCCAGTATTTCGGGGCAGATACGCAGTATTTT,CASSTTGTSQYFGADTQYF,TRBJ2-3,TRBD2,TRBV7-3,.
TGTGCCAGCAGCCAAGAAGGGACTCCGGGGGGTGAAGCTTTCTTT,CASSQEGTPGGEAFF,TRBJ1-1,.,TRBV4-2,.
TGTGCCAGCAGTTTAGGGACAGCCGGCAATCAGCCCCAGCATTTT,CASSLGTAGNQPQHF,TRBJ1-5,TRBD1,TRBV6-5,.
TGTGCCAGCAGCTCCTTAGATTGGACAGGGAACACTGAAGCTTTCTTT,CASSSLDWTGNTEAFF,TRBJ1-1,TRBD1,TRBV7-2,.
TGTGCCAGTAGTGTACAGGGTGGGTATGGCTACACCTTC,CASSVQGGYGYTF,TRBJ1-2,.,TRBV19,.
TGTGCCAGCAGCCAAGAGGGGGGGAGAGGCTACACCTTC,CASSQEGGRGYTF,TRBJ1-2,.,TRBV11-3,.
TGTGCCAGCAGCTTAGTTAGTGCGACTAGCCGCACAGATACGCAGTATTTT,CASSLVSATSRTDTQYF,TRBJ2-3,TRBD2,TRBV7-3,.
TGTGCCAGCAGTGAAGGAGGCTCAAACTACGAGCAGTACTTC,CASSEGGSNYEQYF,TRBJ2-7,.,TRBV6-1,.
TGTGCCAGCAGCCCCCGGGGGGGGTCGCAGGCCTTCTCTGGAAACACCATATATTTT,CASSPRGGSQAFSGNTIYF,TRBJ1-3,.,TRBV5-4,once
TGTGCCAGTAGTATAGTCGGTAGCACAGATACGCAGTATTTT,CASSIVGSTDTQYF,TRBJ2-3,.,TRBV19,once
TGTGCCAGCATAAGAGAACGGTCCTACGAGCAGTACTTC,CASIRERSYEQYF,TRBJ2-7,.,TRBV2,.
TGTGCCAGCAGTTACGGGGGGGCCGGGGGCTACACCTTC,CASSYGGAGGYTF,TRBJ1-2,.,TRBV6-5,.
TGTGCCAGCAGCTTAATGGAGACCTACAATGAGCAGTTCTTC,CASSLMETYNEQFF,TRBJ2-1,.,TRBV5-4,.
TGCGCCAGCAGTCACCCGACAGGGGCTAGTTGTGGGGAGCAGTACTTC,CASSHPTGASCGEQYF,TRBJ2-7,TRBD1,TRBV23-1,.
TGTGCCAGCAGCTTGGAAGAGGGCCAGCCCCAGCATTTT,CASSLEEGQPQHF,TRBJ1-5,.,TRBV5-8,.
TGTGCCTGGAGGGCGGGAGGTGCGCAGTACTTC,CAWRAGGAQYF,TRBJ2-7,TRBD2,TRBV30,.
TGTGCCAGCAGCTTGGGAGAACGGGGGGCGGGCGAGCAGTACTTC,CASSLGERGAGEQYF,TRBJ2-7,.,TRBV5-4,few
TGTGCCAGCAGCTTGGAGGCGGGCTTCTATGGCTACACCTTC,CASSLEAGFYGYTF,TRBJ1-2,.,TRBV5-4,.
TGTGCCACCAGCAGAAGGGACATGAACACTGAAGCTTTCTTT,CATSRRDMNTEAFF,TRBJ1-1,.,TRBV15,few
TGTGCCAGCAGCTTGGGAGGGCTGAACACTGAAGCTTTCTTT,CASSLGGLNTEAFF,TRBJ1-1,.,TRBV7-6,.
TGTGCCAGCAGCTTGGGAGTAGCGGGAGCGATAACTTCCTACGAGCAGTACTTC,CASSLGVAGAITSYEQYF,TRBJ2-7,TRBD2,TRBV5-4,.
TGTGCCAGCAGTTCGGACAGTTTCCCCTACGAGCAGTACTTC,CASSSDSFPYEQYF,TRBJ2-7,.,TRBV28,.
TGTGCCAGCTCTCGAGACAGGGGTGGCACTGAAGCTTTCTTT,CASSRDRGGTEAFF,TRBJ1-1,TRBD1,TRBV18,.
TGTGCCAGCAGTGAATGGAGCGGGAGGGGCTACACCTTC,CASSEWSGRGYTF,TRBJ1-2,.,TRBV25-1,.
TGTGCCAGCGGACAGGCAGCTAACTATGGCTACACCTTC,CASGQAANYGYTF,TRBJ1-2,TRBD1,TRBV19,.
TGCGCCAGCAGCTATACTAGCGGGGGGCATGAGCAGTTCTTC,CASSYTSGGHEQFF,TRBJ2-1,TRBD2,TRBV5-1,.
TGTGCCAGCAGCTTGGGGCTTTATAATTCACCCCTCCACTTT,CASSLGLYNSPLHF,TRBJ1-6,.,TRBV5-4,.
TGTGCCTGGAGTGCGAGCGGCAGTACTCAGCCCCAGCATTTT,CAWSASGSTQPQHF,TRBJ1-5,.,TRBV30,.
TGTGCCAGCAGTGGACAGGGGGCATTATACGAGCAGTACTTC,CASSGQGALYEQYF,TRBJ2-7,TRBD1,TRBV2,.
TGTGCCTCCGGGAGACAGGGGAGGGATGGCTACACCTTC,CASGRQGRDGYTF,TRBJ1-2,TRBD1,TRBV6-1,.
TGTGCCAGCAGTGAAGGACAGGGGCCAGATACGCAGTATTTT,CASSEGQGPDTQYF,TRBJ2-3,TRBD1,TRBV2,.
TGTTCCAGCAGCCCCGGGACAGTTAACACTGAAGCTTTCTTT,CSSSPGTVNTEAFF,TRBJ1-1,TRBD1,TRBV7-9,.
TGTGCCGCGGGAGACACGGTCGTAGTTAGGCAGTACTTC,CAAGDTVVVRQYF,TRBJ2-7,TRBD2,TRBV6-1,.
TGTGCCAGCTCCTTGAGGGACAGCAGAGAGCAGTACTTC,CASSLRDSREQYF,TRBJ2-7,TRBD1,TRBV5-8,.
TGTGCCAGCAGCGCCAGACAGATTCATCAAGAGACCCAGTACTTC,CASSARQIHQETQYF,TRBJ2-5,.,TRBV6-1,once
TGTGCCAGTAGTACCCGAGGGGGGGGCAACAGCAATCAGCCCCAGCATTTT,CASSTRGGGNSNQPQHF,TRBJ1-5,.,TRBV19,.
TGTGCCAGCAGTTTAGCGGGAGCCCTCCCTGAGCAGTTCTTC,CASSLAGALPEQFF,TRBJ2-1,TRBD2,TRBV27,.
TGTGCCAGCAGCCAAGAGGGACAGGGAAATGCTGAAGCTTTCTTT,CASSQEGQGNAEAFF,TRBJ1-1,TRBD1,TRBV4-2,once
TGTGCCAGCAGTTCTCGGACAGGTGGCTACACCTTC,CASSSRTGGYTF,TRBJ1-2,TRBD1,TRBV2,.
TGTGCCACCAGCAGAGGGGGGACAGACTATGGCTACACCTTC,CATSRGGTDYGYTF,TRBJ1-2,TRBD1,TRBV15,.
TGTGCCTGGAGTGTAGGGGTCGGGAACACTGAAGCTTTCTTT,CAWSVGVGNTEAFF,TRBJ1-1,.,TRBV30,.
TGTGCCAGCTCACCACCGGGAGCATACGAGCAGTACTTC,CASSPPGAYEQYF,TRBJ2-7,.,TRBV18,.